The source of this TCR beta chain is a study of spatial heterogeneity in lung cancer. All TCR cDNA molecules were individually tagged with a unique molecular identifier. TCRdb independently ran MiXCR on the 5' RACE reads; one entry per CDR3 protein. The sample has around 13,000 distinct CDR3 sequences; 12% to 15% are singletons. The CDR3 is 14 amino acids. Germline CDR1 reads SGHTA; CDR2 reads FQGNSA. V dropped 0 bases and J dropped 3 bases, with 9 bases sitting between them. This clonotype has more than one count but fewer than ten. Noted time point: sample taken at primary tumor resection. Frozen PBMC, nontumor lung or tumor provided whole RNA, which was sequenced unsorted.

The chain has TRBV7-2 and TRBJ2-7; possibly TRBD1 for D (5 bases). The specimen comprised PBMCs, sampled at surgery. This clonotype originated in a male donor with early-stage non-small cell lung cancer. The chain's CDR3 is CASSLAGAYYEQYF. In nucleotides, the CDR3 is TGTGCCAGCAGCTTAGCTGGGGCCTACTACGAGCAGTACTTC.